The clone carrying this T cell receptor beta chain showed up many times. The source material, RNA transcripts, was used to amplify TCR beta CDR3 regions. The primer set for the first-round RT-PCR of the TCR CDR3 was HTBI. Via MiXCR, TCRdb re-called the multiplex PCR reads, giving one row per CDR3 protein. Among roughly 750,000 distinct CDR3 sequences listed, 16% were seen once. Per the germline V gene, CDR1 is KGHDR and CDR2 is SFDVKD. The CDR3 has 14 amino acids. Between the trimmed V and J ends, which lost 7 bases and 2 bases, there was a span of 12 bases. This entry belongs to a study of T cells in Graves' hyperthyroidism and ophthalmopathy.

Input material: blood. The rearrangement uses TRBV24-1 and TRBJ2-3; D call uncertain. The receptor was derived from a man between 18 and 29 years old with Graves' hyperthyroidism. CDR3 sequence reads: CATSGPSHTDTQYF. The DNA for the CDR3 is TGTGCCACCAGCGGGCCCTCCCACACAGATACGCAGTATTTT.